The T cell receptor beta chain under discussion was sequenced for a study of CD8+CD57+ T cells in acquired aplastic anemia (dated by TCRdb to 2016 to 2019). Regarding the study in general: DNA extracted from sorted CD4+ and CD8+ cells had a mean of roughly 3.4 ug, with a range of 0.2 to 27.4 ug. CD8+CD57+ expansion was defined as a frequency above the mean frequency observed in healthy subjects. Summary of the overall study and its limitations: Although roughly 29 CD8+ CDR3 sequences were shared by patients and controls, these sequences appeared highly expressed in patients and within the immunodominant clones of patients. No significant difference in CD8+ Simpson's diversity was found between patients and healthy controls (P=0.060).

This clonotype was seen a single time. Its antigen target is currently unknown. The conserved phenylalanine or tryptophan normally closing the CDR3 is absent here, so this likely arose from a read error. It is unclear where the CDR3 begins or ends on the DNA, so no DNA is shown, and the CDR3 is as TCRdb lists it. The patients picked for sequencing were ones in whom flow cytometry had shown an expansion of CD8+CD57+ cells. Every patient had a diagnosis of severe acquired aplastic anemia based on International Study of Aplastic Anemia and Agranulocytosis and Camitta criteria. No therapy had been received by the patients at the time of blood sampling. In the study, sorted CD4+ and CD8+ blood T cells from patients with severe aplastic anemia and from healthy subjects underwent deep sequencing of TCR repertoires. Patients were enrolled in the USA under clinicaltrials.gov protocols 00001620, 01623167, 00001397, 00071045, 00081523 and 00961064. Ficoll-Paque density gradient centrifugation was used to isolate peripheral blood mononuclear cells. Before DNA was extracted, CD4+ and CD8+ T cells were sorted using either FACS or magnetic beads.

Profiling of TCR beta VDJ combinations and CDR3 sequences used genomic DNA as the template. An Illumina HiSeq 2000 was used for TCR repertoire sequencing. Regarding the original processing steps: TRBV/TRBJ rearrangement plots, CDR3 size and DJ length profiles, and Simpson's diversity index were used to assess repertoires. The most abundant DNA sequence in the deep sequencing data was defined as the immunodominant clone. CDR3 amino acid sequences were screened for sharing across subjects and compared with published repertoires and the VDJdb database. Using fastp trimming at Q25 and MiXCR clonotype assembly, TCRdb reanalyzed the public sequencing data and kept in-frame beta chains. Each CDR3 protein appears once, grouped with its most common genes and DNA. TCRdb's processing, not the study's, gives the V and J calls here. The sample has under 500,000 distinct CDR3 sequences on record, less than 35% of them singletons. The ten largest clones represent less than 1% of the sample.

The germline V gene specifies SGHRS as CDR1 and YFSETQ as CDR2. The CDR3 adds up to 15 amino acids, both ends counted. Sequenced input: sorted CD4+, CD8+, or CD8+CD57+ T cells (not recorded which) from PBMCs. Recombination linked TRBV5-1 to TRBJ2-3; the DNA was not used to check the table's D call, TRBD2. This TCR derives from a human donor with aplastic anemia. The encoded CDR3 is CASSLVQGLEYEQYL.